A single sample gave rise to the 6 T cell receptor beta chains below, sequenced in a study of blood T cell repertoires in COVID-19 (dated by TCRdb to the early 2020s). The library was obtained by the immunoSEQ multiplex PCR assay. In TCRdb, the immuneACCESS table is reduced to in-frame sequences with V and J assigned. These tables do not hold every clone; where another copy was compared, an unresolved V gene accounts for under half, and the others remain unexplained. For this sample the table gives a few hundred thousand clones, of which around 86% were detected only once. The ten biggest clones cover 1% of the sample. The sequenced sample was peripheral blood. The receptors were gathered from a man in his fifties with active or convalescent COVID-19.

The rearrangement joins TRBV18 to TRBJ1-2, with D unclear. This CDR3 spans 14 amino acids. Germline CDR1 is KGHSH and CDR2 is LQKENI. V lost 3 bases and J 3 bases, leaving 11 bases between the germline ends. Here the CDR3 reads CASSPTSTDYGYTF. The CDR3 DNA follows: TGTGCCAGCTCACCCACCTCTACAGACTATGGCTACACCTTC.

This chain joins TRBV7-9 and TRBJ1-1, with D unresolved. Germline CDR1 SEHNR, CDR2 FQNEAQ (reference sequence). V was pared by 4 bases and J by 6 bases, with 12 bases between. This CDR3 is built from 13 residues. The CDR3 DNA follows: TGTGCCAGCAGCTACGTGGAGGGCGCTGAAGCTTTCTTT. This codes for CASSYVEGAEAFF.

Concerning this clone itself: At the DNA level, this CDR3 is encoded by other sequences in the same sample as well. The gene calls are TRBV28 and TRBJ1-5; 8 nucleotides line up with TRBD1. The CDR3 totals 15 residues. Trimming at V came to 6 bases and at J to 2 bases, leaving 6 bases not matched to a gene. CDR1 and CDR2 (germline): MDHEN, SYDVKM. The CDR3 DNA follows: TGTGCCAGCAGCCCCGGGACAGGCGGCAATCAGCCCCAGCATTTT. It yields the protein CASSPGTGGNQPQHF.

J is TRBJ1-5 and V is TRBV7-6, with D unclear. Germline V gives CDR1 SGHVS, CDR2 FNYEAQ. Trimming removed 1 base at V and 11 bases at J, with 12 bases between. The CDR3 has 13 residues. The CDR3 is CASSLVGPKAQHF. The CDR3 nucleotides are TGTGCCAGCAGCTTAGTTGGGCCCAAGGCCCAGCATTTT.

The V and J genes are TRBV2 and TRBJ2-7; perhaps TRBD1 as D (5 bases). Trimming left V 3 bases short and J 5 bases short, with 17 bases between. Germline loops: CDR1 SNHLY, CDR2 FYNNEI. The CDR3 runs to 15 residues. CDR3 protein: CASSESYGSGNEQYF. CDR3 sequence (DNA): TGTGCCAGCAGTGAGAGTTATGGGTCAGGGAACGAGCAGTACTTC.

This clone was counted a few times. The chain combines TRBV3-1 (or the pseudogene TRBV3-2) with TRBJ2-2; TRBD2 matches 14 bases. CDR3 length: 17 amino acids. Germline trimming cut 4 bases from V and 5 bases from J; bases unmatched to any gene: 6. Looked up from germline, CDR1 is LGHDT and CDR2 is YNNKEL (reference sequence). CDR3 region: CASSPGLAGEGTGELFF. The CDR3 region has the DNA TGTGCCAGCAGCCCGGGACTAGCGGGAGAAGGGACCGGGGAGCTGTTTTTT.